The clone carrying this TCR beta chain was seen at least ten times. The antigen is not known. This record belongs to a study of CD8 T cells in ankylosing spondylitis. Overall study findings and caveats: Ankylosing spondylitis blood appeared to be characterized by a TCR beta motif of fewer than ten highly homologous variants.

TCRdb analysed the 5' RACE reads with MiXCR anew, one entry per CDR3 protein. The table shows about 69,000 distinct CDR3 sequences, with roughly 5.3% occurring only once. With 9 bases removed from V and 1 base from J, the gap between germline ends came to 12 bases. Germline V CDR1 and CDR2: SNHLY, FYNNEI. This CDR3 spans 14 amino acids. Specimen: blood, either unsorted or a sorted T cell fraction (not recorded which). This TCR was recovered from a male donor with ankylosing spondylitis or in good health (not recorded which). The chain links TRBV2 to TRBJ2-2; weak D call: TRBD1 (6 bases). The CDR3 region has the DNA TGTGCCAGTTCGACACAGGGGAACACCGGGGAGCTGTTTTTT. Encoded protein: CASSTQGNTGELFF.